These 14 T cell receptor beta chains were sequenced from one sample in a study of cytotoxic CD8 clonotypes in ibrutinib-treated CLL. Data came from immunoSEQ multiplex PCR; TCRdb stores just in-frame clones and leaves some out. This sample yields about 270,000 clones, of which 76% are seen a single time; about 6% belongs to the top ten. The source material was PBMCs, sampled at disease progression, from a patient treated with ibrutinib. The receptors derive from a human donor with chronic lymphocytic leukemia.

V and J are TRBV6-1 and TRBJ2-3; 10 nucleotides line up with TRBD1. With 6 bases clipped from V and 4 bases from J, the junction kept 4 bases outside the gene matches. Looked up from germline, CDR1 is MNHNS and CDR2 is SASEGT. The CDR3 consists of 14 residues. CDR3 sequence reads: CASSDRGLADTQYF. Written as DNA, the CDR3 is TGTGCCAGCAGCGACAGGGGGCTGGCAGATACGCAGTATTTT.

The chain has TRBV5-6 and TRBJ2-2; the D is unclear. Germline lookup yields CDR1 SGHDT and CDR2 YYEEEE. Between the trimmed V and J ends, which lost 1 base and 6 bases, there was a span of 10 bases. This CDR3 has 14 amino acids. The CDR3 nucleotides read TGTGCCAGCAGCTTGTTCTTGGTCCCCGGGGAGCTGTTTTTT. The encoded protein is CASSLFLVPGELFF.

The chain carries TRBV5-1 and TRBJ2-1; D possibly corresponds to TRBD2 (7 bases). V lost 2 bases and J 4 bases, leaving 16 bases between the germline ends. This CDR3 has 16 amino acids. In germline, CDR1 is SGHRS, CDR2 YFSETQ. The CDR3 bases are TGCGCCAGCAGCTTTTCCCCGGGGGGCCGGTACAATGAGCAGTTCTTC. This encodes CASSFSPGGRYNEQFF. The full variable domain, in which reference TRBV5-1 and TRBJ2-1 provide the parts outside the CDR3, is KAGVTQTPRYLIKTRGQQVTLSCSPISGHRSVSWYQQTPGQGLQFLFEYFSETQRNKGNFPGRFSGRQFSNSRSEMNVSTLELGDSALYLCASSFSPGGRYNEQFFGPGTRLTVL.

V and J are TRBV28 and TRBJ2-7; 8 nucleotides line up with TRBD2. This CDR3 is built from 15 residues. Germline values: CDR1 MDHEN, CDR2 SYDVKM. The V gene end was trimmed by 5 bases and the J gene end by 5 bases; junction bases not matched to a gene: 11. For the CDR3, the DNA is TGTGCCAGCAGTCCAAGACTAGCGACCTTTCACGAGCAGTACTTC. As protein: CASSPRLATFHEQYF.

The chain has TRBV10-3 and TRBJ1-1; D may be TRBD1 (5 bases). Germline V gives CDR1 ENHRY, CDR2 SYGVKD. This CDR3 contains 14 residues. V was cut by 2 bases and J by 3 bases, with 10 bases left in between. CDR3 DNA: TGTGCCATCAGTGAGGGAGGGGAGTACACTGAAGCTTTCTTT. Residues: CAISEGGEYTEAFF.

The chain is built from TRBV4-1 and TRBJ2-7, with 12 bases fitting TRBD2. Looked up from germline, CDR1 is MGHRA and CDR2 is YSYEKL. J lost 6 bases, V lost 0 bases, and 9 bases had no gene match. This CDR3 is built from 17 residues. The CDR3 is CASSQDPAPGLAGEQYF. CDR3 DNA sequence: TGCGCCAGCAGCCAAGATCCCGCCCCGGGACTAGCGGGCGAGCAGTACTTC.

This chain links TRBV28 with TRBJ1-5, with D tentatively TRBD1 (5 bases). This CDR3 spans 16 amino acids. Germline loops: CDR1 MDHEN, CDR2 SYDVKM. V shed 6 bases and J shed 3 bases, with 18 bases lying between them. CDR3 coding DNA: TGTGCCAGCAGACAATTGTGGGGGGAGGACAATCAGCCCCAGCATTTT. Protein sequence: CASRQLWGEDNQPQHF.

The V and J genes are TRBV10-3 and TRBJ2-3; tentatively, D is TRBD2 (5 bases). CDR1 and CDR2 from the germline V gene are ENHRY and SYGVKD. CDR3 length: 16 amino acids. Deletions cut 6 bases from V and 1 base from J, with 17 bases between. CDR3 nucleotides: TGTGCCATCAGGGCCTCCGGGGTTCGAGGCACAGATACGCAGTATTTT. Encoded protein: CAIRASGVRGTDTQYF.

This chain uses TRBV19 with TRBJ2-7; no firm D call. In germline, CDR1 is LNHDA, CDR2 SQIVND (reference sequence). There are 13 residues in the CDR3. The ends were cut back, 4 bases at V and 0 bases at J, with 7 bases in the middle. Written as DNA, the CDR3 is TGTGCCAGTAGTAAGAGAAGCTCCTACGAGCAGTACTTC. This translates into CASSKRSSYEQYF.

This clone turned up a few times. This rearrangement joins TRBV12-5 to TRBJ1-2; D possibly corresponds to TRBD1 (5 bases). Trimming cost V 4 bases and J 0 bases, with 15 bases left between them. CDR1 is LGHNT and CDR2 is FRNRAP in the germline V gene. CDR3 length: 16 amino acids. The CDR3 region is CASGSDIGNPNYGYTF. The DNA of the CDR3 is TGTGCTAGTGGTTCGGACATTGGAAATCCTAACTATGGCTACACCTTC.

The CDR3 DNA follows: TGTGCCAGTAGGGAGACTAGCGGACCTTTGGATGAGCAGTTCTTC. Translating it yields CASRETSGPLDEQFF. This chain links TRBV19 with TRBJ2-1; 9 bases are shared with TRBD2. This CDR3 region has 15 residues. Germline V gene lookup returns CDR1 LNHDA and CDR2 SQIVND (reference sequence). Trimming removed 6 bases from V and 8 bases from J; junction bases left unmatched: 11.

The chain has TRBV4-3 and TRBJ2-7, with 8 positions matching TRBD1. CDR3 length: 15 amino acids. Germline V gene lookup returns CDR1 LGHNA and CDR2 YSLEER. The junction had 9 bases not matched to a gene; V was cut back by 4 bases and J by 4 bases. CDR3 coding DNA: TGCGCCAGCAGCCGGGCGACAGGGGCTCTGTACGAGCAGTACTTC. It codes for CASSRATGALYEQYF.

The CDR3 nucleotides read TGTGCCAGCAGTGAATATAGCAGGGAGTTGGACAATCAGCCCCAGCATTTT. Residues: CASSEYSRELDNQPQHF. The chain has TRBV25-1 and TRBJ1-5; tentative D call: TRBD1 (5 bases). CDR1 is MGHDK, CDR2 SYGVNS, per germline. The CDR3 extends over 17 amino acids. Trimming removed 0 bases at V and 3 bases at J, with 15 bases between.

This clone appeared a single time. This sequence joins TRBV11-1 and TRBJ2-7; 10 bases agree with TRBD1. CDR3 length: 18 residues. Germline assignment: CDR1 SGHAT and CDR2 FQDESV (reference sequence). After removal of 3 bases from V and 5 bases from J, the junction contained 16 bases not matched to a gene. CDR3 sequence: CASSLGVRDRGHRNEQYF. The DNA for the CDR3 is TGTGCCAGCAGCTTGGGGGTCAGAGACAGGGGGCATCGGAACGAGCAGTACTTC.